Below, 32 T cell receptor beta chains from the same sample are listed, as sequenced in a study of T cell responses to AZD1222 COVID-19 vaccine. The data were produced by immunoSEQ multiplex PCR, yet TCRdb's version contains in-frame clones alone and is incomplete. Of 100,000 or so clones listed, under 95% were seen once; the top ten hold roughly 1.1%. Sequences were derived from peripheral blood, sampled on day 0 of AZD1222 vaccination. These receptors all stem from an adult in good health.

The CDR3 nucleotides are TGTGCCAGCAGCAAAAACAGGGCAACTAATGAAAAACTGTTTTTT. It yields the protein CASSKNRATNEKLFF. The rearrangement uses TRBV7-2 and TRBJ1-4; possible D gene TRBD1, 6 bases. The CDR3 spans 15 residues. The V gene's germline CDR1 is SGHTA and CDR2 FQGNSA. The ends were cut back, 5 bases at V and 0 bases at J, with 10 bases in the middle.

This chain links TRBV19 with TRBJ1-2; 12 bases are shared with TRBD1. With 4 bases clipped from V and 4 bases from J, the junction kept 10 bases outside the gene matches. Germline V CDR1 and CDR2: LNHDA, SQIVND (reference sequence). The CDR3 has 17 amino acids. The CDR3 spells CASSSLRGQGATYGYTF. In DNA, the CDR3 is TGTGCCAGTAGTAGCCTCCGGGGACAGGGGGCGACCTATGGCTACACCTTC.

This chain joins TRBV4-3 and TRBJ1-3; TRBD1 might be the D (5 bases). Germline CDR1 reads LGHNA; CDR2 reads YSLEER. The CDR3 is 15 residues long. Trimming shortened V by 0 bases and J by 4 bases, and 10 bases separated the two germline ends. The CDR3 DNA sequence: TGCGCCAGCAGCCAAGATAAGGGGTACGGAAACACCATATATTTT. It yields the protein CASSQDKGYGNTIYF.

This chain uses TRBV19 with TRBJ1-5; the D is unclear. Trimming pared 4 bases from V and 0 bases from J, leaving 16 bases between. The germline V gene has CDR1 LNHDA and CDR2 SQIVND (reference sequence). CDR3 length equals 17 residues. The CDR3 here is CASSTRQTEYSNQPQHF. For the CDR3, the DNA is TGTGCCAGTAGTACCCGCCAGACCGAATATAGCAATCAGCCCCAGCATTTT.

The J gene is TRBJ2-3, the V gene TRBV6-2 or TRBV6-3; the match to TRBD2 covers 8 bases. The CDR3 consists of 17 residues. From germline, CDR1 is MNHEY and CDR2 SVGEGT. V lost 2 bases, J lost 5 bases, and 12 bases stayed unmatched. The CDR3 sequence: CASSYPSTSATGDTQYF. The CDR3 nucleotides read TGTGCCAGCAGTTACCCATCGACTAGCGCCACCGGAGATACGCAGTATTTT.

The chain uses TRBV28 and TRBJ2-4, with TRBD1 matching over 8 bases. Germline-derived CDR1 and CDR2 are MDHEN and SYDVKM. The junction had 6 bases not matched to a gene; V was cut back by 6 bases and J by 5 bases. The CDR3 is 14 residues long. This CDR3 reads CASSLDRAENIQYF. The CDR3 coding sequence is TGTGCCAGCAGCCTGGACAGGGCCGAAAACATTCAGTACTTC.

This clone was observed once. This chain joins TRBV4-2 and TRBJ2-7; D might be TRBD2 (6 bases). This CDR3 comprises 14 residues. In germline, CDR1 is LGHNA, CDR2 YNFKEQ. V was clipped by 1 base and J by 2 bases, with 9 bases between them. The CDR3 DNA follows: TGTGCCAGCAGCCAAGGGGAGGACCCCTACGAGCAGTACTTC. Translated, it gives CASSQGEDPYEQYF.

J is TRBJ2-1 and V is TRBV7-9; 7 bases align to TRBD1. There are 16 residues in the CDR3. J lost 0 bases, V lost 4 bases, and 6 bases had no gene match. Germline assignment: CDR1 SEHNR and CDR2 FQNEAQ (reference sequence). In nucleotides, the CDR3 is TGTGCCAGCAGCTACCGGACAGGCGGCTCCTACAATGAGCAGTTCTTC. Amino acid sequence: CASSYRTGGSYNEQFF. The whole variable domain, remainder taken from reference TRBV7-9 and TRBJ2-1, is DTGVSQNPRHKITKRGQNVTFRCDPISEHNRLYWYRQTLGQGPEFLTYFQNEAQLEKSRLLSDRFSAERPKGSFSTLEIQRTEQGDSAMYLCASSYRTGGSYNEQFFGPGTRLTVL.

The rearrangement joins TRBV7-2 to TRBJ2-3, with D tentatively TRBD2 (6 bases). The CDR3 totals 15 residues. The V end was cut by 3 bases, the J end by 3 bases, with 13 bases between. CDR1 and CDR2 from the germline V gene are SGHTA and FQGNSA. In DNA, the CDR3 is TGTGCCAGCAGCTTGTTGAGGAGCGGGACAGATACGCAGTATTTT. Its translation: CASSLLRSGTDTQYF.

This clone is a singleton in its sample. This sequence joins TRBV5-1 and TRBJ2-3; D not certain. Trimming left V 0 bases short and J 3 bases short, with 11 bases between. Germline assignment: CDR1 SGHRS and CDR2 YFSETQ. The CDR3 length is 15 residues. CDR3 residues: CASSLARSRTDTQYF. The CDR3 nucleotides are TGCGCCAGCAGCTTGGCCCGGTCCAGGACAGATACGCAGTATTTT. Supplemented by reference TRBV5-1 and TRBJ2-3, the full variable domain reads KAGVTQTPRYLIKTRGQQVTLSCSPISGHRSVSWYQQTPGQGLQFLFEYFSETQRNKGNFPGRFSGRQFSNSRSEMNVSTLELGDSALYLCASSLARSRTDTQYFGPGTRLTVL.

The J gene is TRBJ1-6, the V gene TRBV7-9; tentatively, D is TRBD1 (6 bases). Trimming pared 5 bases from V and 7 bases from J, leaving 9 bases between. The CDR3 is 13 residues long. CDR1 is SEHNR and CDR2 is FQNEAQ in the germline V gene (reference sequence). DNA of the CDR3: TGTGCCAGCAGCGCCGGACAGAATTCACCCCTCCACTTT. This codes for CASSAGQNSPLHF.

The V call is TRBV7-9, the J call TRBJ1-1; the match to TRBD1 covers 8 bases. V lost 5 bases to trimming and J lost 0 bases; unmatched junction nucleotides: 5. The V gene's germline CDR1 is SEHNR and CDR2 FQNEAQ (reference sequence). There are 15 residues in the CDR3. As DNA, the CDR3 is TGTGCCAGCAGCAACAGACAGGGGCTGAACACTGAAGCTTTCTTT. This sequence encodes CASSNRQGLNTEAFF.

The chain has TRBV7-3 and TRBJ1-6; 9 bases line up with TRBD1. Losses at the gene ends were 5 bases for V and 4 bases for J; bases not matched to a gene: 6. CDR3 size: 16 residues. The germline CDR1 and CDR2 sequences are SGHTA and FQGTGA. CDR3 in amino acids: CASSLYGTGYNSPLHF. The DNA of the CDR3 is TGTGCCAGCAGCCTATACGGGACAGGGTATAATTCACCCCTCCACTTT.

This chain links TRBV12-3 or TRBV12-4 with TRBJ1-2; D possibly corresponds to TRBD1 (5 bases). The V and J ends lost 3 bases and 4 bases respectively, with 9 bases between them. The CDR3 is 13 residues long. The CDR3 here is CASSFTGGYGYTF. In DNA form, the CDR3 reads TGTGCCAGCAGTTTTACAGGCGGCTATGGCTACACCTTC.

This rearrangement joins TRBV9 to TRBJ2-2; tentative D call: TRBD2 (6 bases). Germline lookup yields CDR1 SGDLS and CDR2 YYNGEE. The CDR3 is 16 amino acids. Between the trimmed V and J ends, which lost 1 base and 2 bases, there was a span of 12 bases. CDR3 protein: CASSVRGSGNTGELFF. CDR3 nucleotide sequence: TGTGCCAGCAGCGTAAGGGGTAGCGGAAACACCGGGGAGCTGTTTTTT.

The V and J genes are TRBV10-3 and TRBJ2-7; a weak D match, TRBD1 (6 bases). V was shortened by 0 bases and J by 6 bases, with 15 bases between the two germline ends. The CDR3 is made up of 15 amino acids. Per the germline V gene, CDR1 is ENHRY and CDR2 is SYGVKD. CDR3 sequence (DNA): TGTGCCATCAGTGAGTCGAAGCCAGGGGAATCCGAGCAGTACTTC. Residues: CAISESKPGESEQYF.

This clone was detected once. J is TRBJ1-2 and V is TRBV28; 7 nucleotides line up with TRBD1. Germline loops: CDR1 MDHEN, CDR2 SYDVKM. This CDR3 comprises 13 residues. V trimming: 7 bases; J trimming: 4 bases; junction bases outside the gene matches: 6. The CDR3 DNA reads TGTGCCAGCAAGGACAGGTTTAGCTATGGCTACACCTTC. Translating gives CASKDRFSYGYTF.

CDR3 residues: CASSELGPYNSPLHF. In DNA, the CDR3 is TGTGCCAGCAGTGAACTGGGCCCTTATAATTCACCCCTCCACTTT. The chain employs TRBV2 and TRBJ1-6; the D is unclear. With 2 bases removed from V and 4 bases from J, the gap between germline ends came to 9 bases. The CDR3 has 15 residues. Per germline, CDR1 SNHLY and CDR2 FYNNEI.

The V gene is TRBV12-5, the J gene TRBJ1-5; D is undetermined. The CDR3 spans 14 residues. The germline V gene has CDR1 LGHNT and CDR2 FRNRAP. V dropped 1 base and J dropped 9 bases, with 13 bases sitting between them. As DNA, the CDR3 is TGTGCTAGTGGTTTGGGATACTACCCGGGGCCCCAGCATTTT. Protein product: CASGLGYYPGPQHF.

CDR3 amino acids: CATSPRRVGGYTF. As DNA, the CDR3 is TGTGCCACCAGCCCCCGCAGGGTGGGCGGCTACACCTTC. The chain combines TRBV15 with TRBJ1-2; D may be TRBD1 (5 bases). The CDR3 covers 13 residues. Germline V CDR1 and CDR2: LNHNV, YYDKDF (reference sequence). With 5 bases removed from V and 8 bases from J, the gap between germline ends came to 15 bases.

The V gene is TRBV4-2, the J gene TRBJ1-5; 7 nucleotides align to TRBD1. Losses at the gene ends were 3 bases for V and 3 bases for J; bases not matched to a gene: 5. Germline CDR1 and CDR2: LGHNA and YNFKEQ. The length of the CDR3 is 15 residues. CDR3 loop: CASSHRTGYNQPQHF. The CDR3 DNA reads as TGTGCCAGCAGCCATAGGACAGGTTACAATCAGCCCCAGCATTTT.

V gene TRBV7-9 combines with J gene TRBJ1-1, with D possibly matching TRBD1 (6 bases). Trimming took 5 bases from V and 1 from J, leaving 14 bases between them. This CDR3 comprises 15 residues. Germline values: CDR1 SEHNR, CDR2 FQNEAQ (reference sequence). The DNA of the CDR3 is TGTGCCAGCAGCCCCAAACAGGGAACGAACACTGAAGCTTTCTTT. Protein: CASSPKQGTNTEAFF.

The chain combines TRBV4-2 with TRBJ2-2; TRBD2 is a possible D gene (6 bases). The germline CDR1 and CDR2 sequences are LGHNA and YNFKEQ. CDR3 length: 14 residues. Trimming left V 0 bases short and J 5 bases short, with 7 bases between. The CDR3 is CASSQDGRTGELFF. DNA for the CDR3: TGTGCCAGCAGCCAAGATGGGAGGACCGGGGAGCTGTTTTTT.

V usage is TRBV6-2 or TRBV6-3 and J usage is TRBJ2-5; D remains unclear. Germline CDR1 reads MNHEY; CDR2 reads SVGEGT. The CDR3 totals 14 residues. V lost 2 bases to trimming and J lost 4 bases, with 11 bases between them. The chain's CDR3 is CASSYGDFAETQYF. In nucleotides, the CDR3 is TGTGCCAGCAGTTACGGGGATTTTGCAGAGACCCAGTACTTC.

The CDR3 loop is CASSLYRQETQYF. The CDR3 DNA is TGTGCCAGCAGCTTATACAGACAAGAGACCCAGTACTTC. The V and J genes are TRBV11-1 and TRBJ2-5, with D unclear. CDR3 length equals 13 residues. Germline-derived CDR1 and CDR2 are SGHAT and FQDESV (reference sequence). V lost 2 bases and J lost 2, with 6 bases in between.

DNA for the CDR3: TGTGCCAGCAGTTTTCGGCCCCAGGGGACTACCCAAAACACTGAAGCTTTCTTT. As protein: CASSFRPQGTTQNTEAFF. The chain has TRBV27 and TRBJ1-1; weak D call: TRBD1 (6 bases). The CDR3 runs to 18 residues. Germline CDR1 reads MNHEY; CDR2 reads SMNVEV (reference sequence). V gave up 3 bases and J gave up 2 bases, with 22 bases separating them.

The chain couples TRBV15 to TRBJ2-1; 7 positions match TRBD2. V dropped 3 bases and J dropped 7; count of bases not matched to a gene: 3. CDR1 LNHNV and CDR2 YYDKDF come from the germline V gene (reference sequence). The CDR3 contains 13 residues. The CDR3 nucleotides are TGTGCCACCAGCAGCTTACTAGCGAATGAGCAGTTCTTC. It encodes CATSSLLANEQFF.

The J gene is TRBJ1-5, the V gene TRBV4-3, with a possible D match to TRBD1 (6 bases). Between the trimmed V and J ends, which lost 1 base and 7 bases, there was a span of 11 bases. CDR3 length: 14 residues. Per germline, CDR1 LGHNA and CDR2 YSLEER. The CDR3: CASSQATGGQPQHF. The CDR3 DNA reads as TGCGCCAGCAGCCAAGCGACAGGCGGGCAGCCCCAGCATTTT.

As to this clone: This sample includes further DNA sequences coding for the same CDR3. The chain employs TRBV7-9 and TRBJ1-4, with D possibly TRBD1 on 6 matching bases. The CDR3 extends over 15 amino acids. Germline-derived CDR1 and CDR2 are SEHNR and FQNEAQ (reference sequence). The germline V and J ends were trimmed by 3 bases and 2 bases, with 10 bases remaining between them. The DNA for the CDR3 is TGTGCCAGCAGCTTTTGGACAGCGACTAATGAAAAACTGTTTTTT. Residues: CASSFWTATNEKLFF.

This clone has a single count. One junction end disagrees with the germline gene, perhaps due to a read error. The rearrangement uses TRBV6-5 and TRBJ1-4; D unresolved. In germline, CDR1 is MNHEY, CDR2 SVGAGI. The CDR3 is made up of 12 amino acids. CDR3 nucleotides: TGTGCCAGCAGTTCCTCCAATGGAAAACTGTTTTTT. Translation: CASSSSNGKLFF.

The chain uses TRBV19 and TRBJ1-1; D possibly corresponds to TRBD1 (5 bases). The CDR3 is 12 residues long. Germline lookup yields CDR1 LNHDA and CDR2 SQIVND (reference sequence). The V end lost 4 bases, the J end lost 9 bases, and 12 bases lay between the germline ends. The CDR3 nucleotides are TGTGCCAGTAGTAGCGGGGACCCTCAAGCTTTCTTT. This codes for CASSSGDPQAFF. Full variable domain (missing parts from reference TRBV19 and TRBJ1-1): DGGITQSPKYLFRKEGQNVTLSCEQNLNHDAMYWYRQDPGQGLRLIYYSQIVNDFQKGDIAEGYSVSREKKESFPLTVTSAQKNPTAFYLCASSSGDPQAFFGQGTRLTVV.

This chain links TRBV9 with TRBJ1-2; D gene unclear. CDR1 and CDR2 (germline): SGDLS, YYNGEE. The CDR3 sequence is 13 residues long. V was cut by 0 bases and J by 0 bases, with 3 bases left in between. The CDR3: CASSVDTNYGYTF. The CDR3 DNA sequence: TGTGCCAGCAGCGTAGACACTAACTATGGCTACACCTTC.